This T cell receptor beta chain was sequenced for a study of T-cell reconstitution after alpha-beta-depleted transplantation in children. CDR1 and CDR2 (germline): LGHDT, YNNKEL (reference sequence). CDR3 size: 15 residues. V lost 1 base and J 0 bases, leaving 10 bases between the germline ends. This clonotype appeared a few times. Its matching antigen is unknown. Researchers prepared the TCRbeta library using unique molecular identifiers, the study reports. TCRdb reprocessed the PCR reads with MiXCR, giving one entry per CDR3 protein. The sample lists hundreds of thousands of distinct CDR3 sequences, around 13% occurring once. Study-wide results and limits: In patients about two months after transplant, alpha-beta T cells reportedly arose from several hundred expanded graft clones. At the one-year point after transplant, T-cell counts and TCRbeta diversity were found to come mostly from T cells that had been newly produced. Some patients showed high day-60 TCRbeta diversity, which derived from surviving recipient T cells and thymic progenitors.

V usage is TRBV3-1 and J usage is TRBJ2-7; possible D gene TRBD2, 6 bases. The sample consisted of PBMCs, mostly from graft donor cells, taken 360 days after TCRalphabeta/CD19-depleted stem cell transplant. The receptor was isolated from a male patient between 10 and 17 years old who had a stem cell transplant for acute myeloid leukemia, so the T cells may come from the graft donor. The chain's CDR3 is CASSQGLASSYEQYF. The CDR3 DNA reads as TGTGCCAGCAGCCAAGGGCTAGCGAGCTCCTACGAGCAGTACTTC.